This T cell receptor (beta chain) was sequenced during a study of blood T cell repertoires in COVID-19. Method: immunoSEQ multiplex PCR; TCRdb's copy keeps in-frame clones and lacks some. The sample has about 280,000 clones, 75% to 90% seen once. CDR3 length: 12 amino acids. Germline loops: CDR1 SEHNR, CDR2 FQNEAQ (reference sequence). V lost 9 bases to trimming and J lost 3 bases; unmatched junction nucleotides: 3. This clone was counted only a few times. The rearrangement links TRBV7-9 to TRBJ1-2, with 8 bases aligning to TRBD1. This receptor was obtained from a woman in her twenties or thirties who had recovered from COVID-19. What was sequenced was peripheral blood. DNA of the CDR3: TGTGCCAGTCAGGGGGCCGACTATGGCTACACCTTC. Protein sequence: CASQGADYGYTF.